The next 10 T cell receptor beta chains were all read from a single sample in a study of human T cells and chemical hapten exposure. Time point here: pre-sensitization, week 0. Treatment reported: therapeutic diphenylcyclopropenone sensitization with weekly scalp DPC. From the RACE reads, TCRdb called clonotypes with MiXCR, one entry per CDR3 protein. This table holds over 300,000 distinct CDR3 sequences, approximately 5.1% found once. Sequenced here: whole blood, sampled in connection with sensitization to the hapten diphenylcyclopropenone (DPC). Every receptor here comes from a woman in her forties or fifties with alopecia areata. Some clones in this sample may be carry-over from other donors' samples.

The genes are TRBV15 and TRBJ1-5, with D perhaps TRBD1 (5 bases). The CDR3 loop spans 16 amino acids. V lost 1 base to trimming and J lost 4 bases, with 14 bases between them. Germline V gene data show CDR1 as LNHNV and CDR2 as YYDKDF (reference sequence). The CDR3 is CATSRAVGVGNQPQHF. CDR3 in DNA: TGTGCCACCAGCAGAGCGGTAGGGGTGGGTAATCAGCCCCAGCATTTT.

Many counts were recorded for this clonotype. The chain combines TRBV18 with TRBJ1-1; tentative D call: TRBD1 (5 bases). The germline gives CDR1 KGHSH, CDR2 LQKENI. Trimming removed 8 bases from V and 1 base from J, with 11 bases in between. The CDR3 length is 13 residues. CDR3 in DNA: TGTGCCAGCAGCAGAGACAGGAACACTGAAGCTTTCTTT. Protein sequence: CASSRDRNTEAFF.

The chain carries TRBV6-1 and TRBJ2-6, with D possibly called TRBD1 or TRBD2 (5 bases each). This CDR3 region has 14 residues. V gave up 7 bases and J gave up 4 bases, with 11 bases separating them. CDR1 MNHNS and CDR2 SASEGT come from the germline V gene. DNA for the CDR3: TGTGCCAGCAAGACGGGACCCGGGGCCAACGTCCTGACTTTC. Encoded protein: CASKTGPGANVLTF.

This clonotype was counted many times. The V and J genes are TRBV5-5 and TRBJ2-7; 8 nucleotides agree with TRBD1. Germline assignment: CDR1 SGHKS and CDR2 YYEKEE (reference sequence). After removal of 4 bases from V and 7 bases from J, the junction contained 4 bases not matched to a gene. The CDR3 length is 12 residues. CDR3 bases: TGTGCCAGCAGCATTGACAGGGGAGAGCAGTACTTC. Protein product: CASSIDRGEQYF.

The chain carries TRBV25-1 and TRBJ2-7; TRBD1 or TRBD2 may be the D gene (6 bases each). V was trimmed by 2 bases and J by 5 bases, leaving 16 bases between them. The CDR3 consists of 15 residues. Germline V gene data show CDR1 as MGHDK and CDR2 as SYGVNS. CDR3 region: CASSESVRGLDEQYF. The CDR3 coding sequence is TGTGCCAGCAGTGAAAGTGTCCGGGGGCTGGACGAGCAGTACTTC.

This clonotype appeared many times. The chain carries TRBV27 and TRBJ1-5, with D maybe TRBD1 (6 bases). CDR1 MNHEY and CDR2 SMNVEV come from the germline V gene (reference sequence). V lost 8 bases and J lost 3, with 14 bases in between. The CDR3 runs 14 residues. CDR3: CASGGRGVNQPQHF. Here the CDR3 DNA reads TGTGCCAGCGGGGGCAGGGGCGTCAATCAGCCCCAGCATTTT.

This clonotype was counted at least ten times. The rearrangement joins TRBV4-3 to TRBJ1-4; no definite D call. Germline CDR1 is LGHNA and CDR2 is YSLEER. This CDR3 is 14 amino acids long. Trimming stripped 4 bases from V and 4 bases from J, with 10 bases between. CDR3 DNA: TGCGCCAGCAGCCGGACCGGGAGTAATGAAAAACTGTTTTTT. This sequence encodes CASSRTGSNEKLFF.

The chain links TRBV20-1 to TRBJ1-3; 7 bases align to TRBD1. There are 15 residues in the CDR3. The germline gives CDR1 DFQATT, CDR2 SNEGSKA (reference sequence). The J segment lost 2 bases and the V segment lost 1 base, leaving 5 bases of the junction unmatched. The CDR3 sequence: CSARAVQGAGNTIYF. The CDR3 coding sequence is TGCAGTGCTAGAGCCGTCCAGGGGGCTGGAAACACCATATATTTT.

This clonotype was observed a few times. The chain combines TRBV5-4 with TRBJ1-2; no clear D. V gave up 4 bases and J gave up 4 bases, with 17 bases separating them. The CDR3 totals 15 residues. The germline gives CDR1 SGHNT, CDR2 YYREEE (reference sequence). The CDR3 spells CASSDWTRYSYGYTF. CDR3 coding DNA: TGTGCCAGCAGCGACTGGACCCGTTACAGCTATGGCTACACCTTC.

This clonotype was counted ten times or more. The J gene is TRBJ2-7, the V gene TRBV7-2, with TRBD2 matching over 8 bases. Germline lookup yields CDR1 SGHTA and CDR2 FQGNSA. The V gene end was trimmed by 5 bases and the J gene end by 6 bases; junction bases not matched to a gene: 6. The CDR3 contains 13 residues. CDR3: CASSPGGPGEQYF. In DNA form, the CDR3 reads TGTGCCAGCAGCCCGGGGGGGCCGGGCGAGCAGTACTTC.